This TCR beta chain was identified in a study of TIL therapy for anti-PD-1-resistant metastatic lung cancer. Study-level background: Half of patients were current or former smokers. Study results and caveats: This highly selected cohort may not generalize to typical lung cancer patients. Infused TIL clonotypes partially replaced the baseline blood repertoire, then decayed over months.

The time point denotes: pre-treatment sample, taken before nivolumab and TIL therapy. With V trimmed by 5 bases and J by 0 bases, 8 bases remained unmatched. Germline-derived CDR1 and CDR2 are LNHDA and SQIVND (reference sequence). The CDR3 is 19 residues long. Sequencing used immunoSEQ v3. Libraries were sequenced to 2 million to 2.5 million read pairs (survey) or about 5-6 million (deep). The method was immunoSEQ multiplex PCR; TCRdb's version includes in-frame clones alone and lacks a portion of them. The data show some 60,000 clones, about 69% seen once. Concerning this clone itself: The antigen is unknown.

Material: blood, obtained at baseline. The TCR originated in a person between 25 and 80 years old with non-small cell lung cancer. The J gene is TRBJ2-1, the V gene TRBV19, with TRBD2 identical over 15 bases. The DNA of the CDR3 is TGTGCCAGTAGTCGGAGGGGACTAGCGGGAGGTAGCTCCTACAATGAGCAGTTCTTC. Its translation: CASSRRGLAGGSSYNEQFF.